Listed here is a single T cell receptor (beta chain). Its antigen is unidentified. The sample is drawn from a study of T cell responses to AZD1222 COVID-19 vaccine. Whole-study results and caveats: Donors were mostly white British, more females; clonal diversity possibly underestimated. Of the AZD1222 recipients, only 6 or 7 were seropositive at baseline.

Profiling relied on immunoSEQ multiplex PCR, and the TCRdb table lists in-frame clones only, not all of them. The profile shows about 160,000 clones, 90% to 95% of them singletons. Trimming removed 2 bases from V and 5 bases from J; junction bases left unmatched: 2. The CDR3 contains 13 residues. CDR1 and CDR2 from the germline V gene are SGHDT and YYEEEE. The origin of this receptor is an adult in good health. The chain combines TRBV5-6 with TRBJ2-7; the match to TRBD1 covers 9 bases. The material was peripheral blood, obtained on day 0 of AZD1222 vaccination. The chain's CDR3 is CASSFGQGHEQYV. The CDR3 nucleotides read TGTGCCAGCAGCTTTGGACAGGGGCACGAGCAGTACGTC.